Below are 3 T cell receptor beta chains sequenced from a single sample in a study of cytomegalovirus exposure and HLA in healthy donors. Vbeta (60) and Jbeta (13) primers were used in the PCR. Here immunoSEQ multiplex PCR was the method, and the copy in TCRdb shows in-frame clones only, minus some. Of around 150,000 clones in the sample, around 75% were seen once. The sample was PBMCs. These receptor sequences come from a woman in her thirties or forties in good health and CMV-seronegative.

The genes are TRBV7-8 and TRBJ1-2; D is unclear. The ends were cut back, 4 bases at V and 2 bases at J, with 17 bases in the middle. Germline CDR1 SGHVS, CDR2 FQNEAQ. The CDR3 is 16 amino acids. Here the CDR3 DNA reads TGTGCCAGCAGCTACTCCCCGACACTGCACAACTATGGCTACACCTTC. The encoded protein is CASSYSPTLHNYGYTF.

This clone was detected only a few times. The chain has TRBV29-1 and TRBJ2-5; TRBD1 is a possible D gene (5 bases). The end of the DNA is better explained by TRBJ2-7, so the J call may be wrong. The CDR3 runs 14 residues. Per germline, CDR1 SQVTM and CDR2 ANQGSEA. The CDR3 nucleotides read TGCAGCGTTGAAGATAACGCAGGGATTTACGAGCAGTACTTC. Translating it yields CSVEDNAGIYEQYF.

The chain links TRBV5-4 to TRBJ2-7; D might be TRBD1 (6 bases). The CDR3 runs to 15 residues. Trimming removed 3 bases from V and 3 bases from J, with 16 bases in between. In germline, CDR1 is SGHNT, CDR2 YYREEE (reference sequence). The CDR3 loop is CASSWGFGQHYEQYF. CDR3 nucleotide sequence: TGTGCCAGCAGCTGGGGTTTTGGACAGCACTACGAGCAGTACTTC.